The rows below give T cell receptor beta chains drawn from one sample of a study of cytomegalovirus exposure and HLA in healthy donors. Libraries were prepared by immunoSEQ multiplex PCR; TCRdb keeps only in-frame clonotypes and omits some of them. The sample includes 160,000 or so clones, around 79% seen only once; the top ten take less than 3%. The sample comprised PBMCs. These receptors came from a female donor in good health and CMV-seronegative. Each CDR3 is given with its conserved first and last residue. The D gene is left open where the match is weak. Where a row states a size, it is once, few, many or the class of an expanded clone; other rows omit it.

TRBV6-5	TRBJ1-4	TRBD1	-	CASSFATGGAREKLFF	TGTGCCAGCAGTTTCGCCACAGGGGGCGCGAGGGAAAAACTGTTTTTT
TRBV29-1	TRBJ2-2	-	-	CSAPQNTGELFF	TGCAGCGCCCCCCAGAACACCGGGGAGCTGTTTTTT
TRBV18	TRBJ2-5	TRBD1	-	CASSFDRVRQETQYF	TGTGCCAGCTCATTCGACAGGGTACGTCAAGAGACCCAGTACTTC
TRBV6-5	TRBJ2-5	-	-	CASSYSRNKETQYF	TGTGCCAGCAGTTACTCGAGGAATAAAGAGACCCAGTACTTC
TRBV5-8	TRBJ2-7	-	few	CASSSNPGQGGEQYF	TGTGCCAGCAGCTCGAACCCCGGGCAGGGCGGCGAGCAGTACTTC
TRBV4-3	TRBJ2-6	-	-	CASSQDGRSRSGANVLTF	TGCGCCAGCAGCCAAGATGGGCGCAGCCGCTCTGGGGCCAACGTCCTGACTTTC
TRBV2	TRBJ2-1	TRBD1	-	CASCLSGQSSYNERFF	TGTGCCAGCTGCCTGTCGGGACAGAGCTCCTACAATGAGCGGTTCTTC
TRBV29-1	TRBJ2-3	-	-	CSVDRGRDTQYF	TGCAGCGTTGATCGGGGAAGAGATACGCAGTATTTT
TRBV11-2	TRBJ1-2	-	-	CASSLDTARGSSGYTF	TGTGCCAGCAGCTTAGATACGGCCAGGGGCTCCAGTGGCTACACCTTC
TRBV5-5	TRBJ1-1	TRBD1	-	CASSLLGTGEAFF	TGTGCCAGCAGCTTGCTCGGGACAGGGGAAGCTTTCTTT
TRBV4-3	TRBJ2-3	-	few	CASSQDLSTGDTQYF	TGCGCCAGCAGCCAAGATCTGTCTACGGGAGATACGCAGTATTTT
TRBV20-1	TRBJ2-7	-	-	CSAVYEQYF	TGCAGTGCGGTCTACGAGCAGTACTTC
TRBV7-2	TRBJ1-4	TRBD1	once	CASSQVGQGATNEKLFF	TGTGCCAGCTCCCAGGTCGGACAGGGGGCAACTAATGAAAAACTGTTTTTT
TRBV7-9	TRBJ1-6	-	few	CASSRPNQGSPLHF	TGTGCCAGCAGCCGACCTAACCAGGGTTCACCCCTCCACTTT
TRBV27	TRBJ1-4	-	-	CASSLNLGALEKLFF	TGTGCCAGCAGTTTAAATCTAGGGGCATTGGAAAAACTGTTTTTT
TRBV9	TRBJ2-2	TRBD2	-	CASSVTSGGTGELFF	TGTGCCAGCAGCGTAACTAGCGGGGGGACCGGGGAGCTGTTTTTT
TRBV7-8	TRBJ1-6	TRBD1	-	CASSPRTRGNSPLHF	TGTGCCAGCAGCCCCCGGACCAGGGGGAATTCACCCCTCCACTTT
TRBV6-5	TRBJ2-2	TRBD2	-	CASRTSGGELFF	TGTGCCAGCAGAACTAGCGGCGGGGAGCTGTTTTTT
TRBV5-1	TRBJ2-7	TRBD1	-	CASSLGQGSGEQYF	TGCGCCAGCAGCTTGGGACAGGGATCGGGCGAGCAGTACTTC
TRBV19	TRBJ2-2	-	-	CASSSRGAGVSTGELFF	TGTGCCAGTAGCTCACGGGGGGCGGGGGTGTCCACCGGGGAGCTGTTTTTT
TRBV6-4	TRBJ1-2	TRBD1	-	CASSAQTGDYGYTF	TGTGCCAGCAGTGCCCAGACAGGGGACTATGGCTACACCTTC
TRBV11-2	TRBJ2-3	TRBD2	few	CASSVTSGGGADTQYF	TGTGCCAGCAGCGTCACTAGCGGGGGGGGAGCAGATACGCAGTATTTT
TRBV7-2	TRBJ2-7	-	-	CASSLEFGTYEQYF	TGTGCCAGCAGCTTAGAGTTTGGCACCTACGAGCAGTACTTC
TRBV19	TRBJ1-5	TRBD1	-	CASRDRGPHQPQHF	TGTGCCAGTAGGGACAGGGGCCCTCATCAGCCCCAGCATTTT
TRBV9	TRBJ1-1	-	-	CASSVLGGDTEAFF	TGTGCCAGCAGCGTCTTAGGGGGGGACACTGAAGCTTTCTTT
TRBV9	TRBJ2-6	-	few	CASSVAQGSISGANVLTF	TGTGCCAGCAGCGTAGCCCAGGGATCGATCTCTGGGGCCAACGTCCTGACTTTC
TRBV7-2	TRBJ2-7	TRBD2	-	CASSAPGLAVHEQYF	TGTGCCAGCAGCGCACCGGGACTAGCGGTGCACGAGCAGTACTTC
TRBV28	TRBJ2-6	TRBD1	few	CASSYRGSGANVLTF	TGTGCCAGCAGCTACAGGGGGTCCGGGGCCAACGTCCTGACTTTC
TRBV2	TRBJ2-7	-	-	CASSPSDSSYEQYF	TGTGCCAGCAGTCCCTCGGACAGCTCCTACGAGCAGTACTTC
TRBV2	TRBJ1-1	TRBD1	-	CASSGQTGGVSEAFF	TGTGCCAGCAGTGGCCAGACAGGGGGCGTATCTGAAGCTTTCTTT
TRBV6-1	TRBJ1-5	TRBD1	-	CAGQGQGNNQPQHF	TGTGCCGGACAGGGCCAGGGCAATAATCAGCCCCAGCATTTT
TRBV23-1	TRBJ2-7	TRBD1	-	CASSQNNRGPNEQYF	TGCGCCAGCAGTCAAAATAACAGGGGGCCCAACGAGCAGTACTTC
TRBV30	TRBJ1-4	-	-	CAWSDRPNEKLFF	TGTGCCTGGAGCGACAGGCCGAATGAAAAACTGTTTTTT
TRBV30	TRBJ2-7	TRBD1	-	CAWSPWDRNYEQYF	TGTGCCTGGAGTCCGTGGGACAGAAACTACGAGCAGTACTTC
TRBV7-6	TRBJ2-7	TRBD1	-	CASSVGTGSSYEQYF	TGTGCCAGCAGCGTCGGGACAGGTAGCTCCTACGAGCAGTACTTC
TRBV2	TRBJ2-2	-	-	CASSEDRNTGELFF	TGTGCCAGCAGTGAAGACAGGAACACCGGGGAGCTGTTTTTT
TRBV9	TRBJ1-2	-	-	CASSVGPGLANYGYTF	TGTGCCAGCAGCGTAGGCCCGGGTTTAGCTAACTATGGCTACACCTTC
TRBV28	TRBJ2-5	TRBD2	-	CASSLTSGRQETQYF	TGTGCCAGCAGTTTAACTAGCGGGCGCCAAGAGACCCAGTACTTC
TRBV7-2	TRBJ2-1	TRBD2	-	CASSPQAGGPYNEQFF	TGTGCCAGCAGCCCACAAGCGGGAGGGCCCTACAATGAGCAGTTCTTC
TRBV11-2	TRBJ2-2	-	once	CASSYSAGSAGELFF	TGTGCCAGCAGCTACTCGGCAGGGTCGGCCGGGGAGCTGTTTTTT
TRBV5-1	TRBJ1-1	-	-	CASSPWPLGRTEAFF	TGCGCCAGCAGCCCGTGGCCCCTCGGGAGAACTGAAGCTTTCTTT
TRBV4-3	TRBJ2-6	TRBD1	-	CASSQRQPGGTGGSGANVLTF	TGCGCCAGCAGCCAACGGCAACCTGGCGGGACAGGGGGCTCTGGGGCCAACGTCCTGACTTTC
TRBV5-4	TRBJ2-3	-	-	CASSLRETDTQYF	TGTGCCAGCAGCTTGCGGGAGACAGATACGCAGTATTTT